These 29 T cell receptor beta chains came from one sample sequenced in a study of blood T cells in healthy people across ages. A second about 7 to 12 cycle PCR used barcoded and J-beta primers. TCRdb recomputed calls from the 5' RACE reads with MiXCR, one row per CDR3 protein. The profile covers about a million distinct CDR3 sequences, with approximately 49% appearing a single time and under 15% taken by the ten largest. Sequenced sample: blood. The receptor source for this set is a man between 25 and 39 years old in good health.

In this sample, this clonotype turned up a few times. The chain combines TRBV4-1 with TRBJ1-2, with 9 bases matching TRBD1. CDR3 size: 15 residues. The V gene's germline CDR1 is MGHRA and CDR2 YSYEKL. Trimming took 0 bases from V and 8 from J; bases not matched to a gene: 7. The CDR3 spells CASSQDRATGGGYTF. The CDR3 DNA reads as TGCGCCAGCAGCCAAGATAGAGCGACAGGGGGAGGCTACACCTTC.

The V and J genes are TRBV12-3 or TRBV12-4 and TRBJ1-1; a weak D match, TRBD1 (6 bases). CDR3 length: 13 amino acids. V dropped 4 bases and J dropped 6 bases, with 12 bases sitting between them. CDR3 nucleotides: TGTGCCAGCAGTTCTAGCAGGACAGCTGAAGCTTTCTTT. Encoded protein: CASSSSRTAEAFF.

This clonotype has a handful of counts. The chain recombines TRBV7-2 with TRBJ2-6; 8 bases match TRBD1. CDR1 is SGHTA, CDR2 FQGNSA, per germline. The junction had 10 bases not matched to a gene; V was cut back by 5 bases and J by 1 base. The CDR3 runs to 18 residues. The CDR3 loop reads CASSIRGPFQSGANVLTF. CDR3 sequence (DNA): TGTGCCAGCAGCATCAGGGGGCCCTTCCAGTCTGGGGCCAACGTCCTGACTTTC.

J is TRBJ2-7 and V is TRBV28; 7 bases are shared with TRBD2. V trimming: 4 bases; J trimming: 0 bases; junction bases outside the gene matches: 6. Germline V gene data show CDR1 as MDHEN and CDR2 as SYDVKM. The CDR3 sequence is 15 residues long. The CDR3 protein is CASSSGGTGSYEQYF. The DNA of the CDR3 is TGTGCCAGCAGTTCCGGGGGGACGGGCTCCTACGAGCAGTACTTC.

The chain has TRBV6-6 and TRBJ1-1; maybe TRBD1 (5 bases). The CDR3 extends over 15 amino acids. In germline, CDR1 is MNHNY, CDR2 SVGAGI (reference sequence). V was pared by 8 bases and J by 3 bases, with 19 bases between. CDR3 amino acids: CASLPPTVQDTEAFF. For the CDR3, the DNA is TGTGCCAGCCTACCCCCGACAGTTCAGGACACTGAAGCTTTCTTT.

The rearrangement joins TRBV3-1 to TRBJ2-7; D is unclear. Trimming cost V 0 bases and J 4 bases, with 10 bases left between them. The CDR3 is 14 amino acids. Germline V gene data show CDR1 as LGHDT and CDR2 as YNNKEL (reference sequence). The DNA for the CDR3 is TGTGCCAGCAGCCAAGAGTTCAGGCGGTACGAGCAGTACTTC. This codes for CASSQEFRRYEQYF.

This clonotype was observed once. The V gene is TRBV4-3, the J gene TRBJ1-2; TRBD1 is a possible D gene (5 bases). Trimming cost V 2 bases and J 8 bases, with 9 bases left between them. Germline V lookup: CDR1 LGHNA, CDR2 YSLEER. This CDR3 comprises 12 residues. DNA for the CDR3: TGCGCCAGCAGCCAACAGTCAGGGGGCTACACCTTC. Translating it yields CASSQQSGGYTF.

This clonotype appeared a few times. The gene calls are TRBV6-6 and TRBJ1-2; D gene uncertain. This CDR3 comprises 13 residues. V lost 5 bases and J 2 bases, leaving 9 bases between the germline ends. From germline, CDR1 is MNHNY and CDR2 SVGAGI (reference sequence). CDR3 nucleotide sequence: TGTGCCAGCAGTCCGGACGAGAACTATGGCTACACCTTC. The encoded protein is CASSPDENYGYTF.

This clonotype was counted once. V usage is TRBV29-1 and J usage is TRBJ2-3; D is perhaps TRBD1 or TRBD2 (5 bases each). The CDR3 consists of 15 residues. V was pared by 8 bases and J by 1 base, with 19 bases between. Germline V gene lookup returns CDR1 SQVTM and CDR2 ANQGSEA. The CDR3 protein is CSRWQVRGCTDTQYF. DNA for the CDR3: TGCAGCCGGTGGCAGGTGAGGGGCTGCACAGATACGCAGTATTTT.

V usage is TRBV20-1 and J usage is TRBJ2-7, with D tentatively TRBD1 (5 bases). The V gene's germline CDR1 is DFQATT and CDR2 SNEGSKA (reference sequence). The CDR3 runs 13 residues. Trimming pared 2 bases from V and 0 bases from J, leaving 8 bases between. The CDR3 spells CSARPDSSYEQYF. DNA of the CDR3: TGCAGTGCTAGACCCGACAGCTCCTACGAGCAGTACTTC.

The chain uses TRBV20-1 and TRBJ2-3; the D gene is possibly TRBD1 (6 bases). The CDR3 has 16 residues. Trimming pared 5 bases from V and 2 bases from J, leaving 20 bases between. CDR1 is DFQATT, CDR2 SNEGSKA, per germline (reference sequence). CDR3 residues: CSALLQGRTFTDTQYF. The DNA for the CDR3 is TGCAGTGCTCTGTTACAGGGAAGGACCTTCACAGATACGCAGTATTTT.

The chain is built from TRBV7-8 and TRBJ2-2, with D possibly matching TRBD1 (5 bases). This CDR3 is built from 15 residues. Trimming took off 1 base at V and 7 bases at J, with 13 bases between the two ends. Germline CDR1 is SGHVS and CDR2 is FQNEAQ. CDR3 sequence reads: CASSLGARDGGELFF. The CDR3 DNA reads TGTGCCAGCAGCTTAGGGGCCAGGGATGGCGGGGAGCTGTTTTTT.

Comment on this clonotype: One junction end does not reproduce the germline sequence, and a read error may be involved. The V call is TRBV4-3, the J call TRBJ2-7; tentatively, D is TRBD1 (6 bases). CDR1 is LGHNA, CDR2 YSLEER, per germline. CDR3 length: 15 amino acids. In DNA, the CDR3 is TGCGCCAGCAGCCCCGGGACAACAGCCGACTACGAGAAGTACTTC. It specifies CASSPGTTADYEKYF.

The CDR3 protein is CASREGLAGEQFF. DNA of the CDR3: TGTGCCAGCAGGGAGGGACTAGCGGGTGAGCAGTTCTTC. The rearrangement joins TRBV2 to TRBJ2-1; 12 bases fit TRBD2. The CDR3 covers 13 residues. V shed 6 bases, J shed 9 bases, and the junction held 3 bases outside the gene matches. Looked up from germline, CDR1 is SNHLY and CDR2 is FYNNEI.

CDR3: CASSLSDGAGVIGLSHNEQYF. The CDR3 coding sequence is TGTGCCAGCAGTTTATCCGACGGGGCGGGGGTCATCGGTTTGTCCCACAATGAGCAGTACTTC. The chain recombines TRBV27 with TRBJ2-7; 7 nucleotides match TRBD2. The CDR3 spans 21 residues. The V gene end was trimmed by 0 bases and the J gene end by 7 bases; junction bases not matched to a gene: 27. Germline values: CDR1 MNHEY, CDR2 SMNVEV (reference sequence).

This chain links TRBV27 with TRBJ2-2; D call uncertain. The V end was cut by 7 bases, the J end by 0 bases, with 3 bases between. This CDR3 spans 12 amino acids. Germline CDR1 is MNHEY and CDR2 is SMNVEV (reference sequence). This chain's CDR3 is CASTANTGELFF. In DNA form, the CDR3 reads TGTGCCAGCACCGCGAACACCGGGGAGCTGTTTTTT.

For this clonotype: One end of the junction is discordant with germline, which a read error may explain. The chain carries TRBV20-1 and TRBJ2-1; 10 bases agree with TRBD2. Germline V CDR1 and CDR2: DFQATT, SNEGSKA (reference sequence). The CDR3 covers 14 residues. CDR3 sequence reads: CSATGTSDHNERFF. The CDR3 nucleotides are TGCAGTGCTACCGGGACTAGCGACCACAATGAGCGGTTCTTC.

The genes are TRBV5-1 and TRBJ1-6, with 7 nucleotides matching TRBD1. Germline trimming cut 7 bases from V and 6 bases from J; bases unmatched to any gene: 4. Germline CDR1 SGHRS, CDR2 YFSETQ. This CDR3 contains 13 residues. The CDR3 protein is CASGRDSNSPLHF. In nucleotides, the CDR3 is TGCGCCAGCGGACGGGACAGTAATTCACCCCTCCACTTT.

This clonotype was picked up many times. The chain recombines TRBV20-1 with TRBJ2-1; TRBD2 is a possible D gene (6 bases). The CDR3 is 13 amino acids. Trimming stripped 6 bases from V and 6 bases from J, with 15 bases between. Germline CDR1 reads DFQATT; CDR2 reads SNEGSKA (reference sequence). The CDR3 region is CSALGSGSNEQFF. CDR3 DNA sequence: TGCAGTGCACTAGGATCCGGGAGCAATGAGCAGTTCTTC.

V is TRBV11-2 and J is TRBJ2-3, with a weak D call TRBD2 (5 bases). The V gene's germline CDR1 is SGHAT and CDR2 FQNNGV. The CDR3 is 15 residues long. V shed 1 base and J shed 2 bases, with 10 bases lying between them. This CDR3 reads CASSLGRSHTDTQYF. The CDR3 nucleotides read TGTGCCAGCAGCTTAGGGAGGTCACACACAGATACGCAGTATTTT.

The rearrangement joins TRBV27 to TRBJ2-1; possible D gene TRBD2, 6 bases. This CDR3 is built from 16 residues. V was cut by 6 bases and J by 5 bases, with 20 bases left in between. Looked up from germline, CDR1 is MNHEY and CDR2 is SMNVEV (reference sequence). CDR3 sequence: CASSINGGPHNNEQFF. The CDR3, as DNA: TGTGCCAGCAGCATAAACGGGGGACCACATAACAATGAGCAGTTCTTC.

The V gene is TRBV20-1, the J gene TRBJ2-7; 14 nucleotides line up with TRBD2. The length of the CDR3 is 15 residues. Trimming removed 6 bases from V and 3 bases from J; junction bases left unmatched: 7. CDR1 and CDR2 (germline): DFQATT, SNEGSKA (reference sequence). In DNA, the CDR3 is TGCAGTGCAAAAGGGACTAGCGGGGGTCTCTACGAGCAGTACTTC. Protein product: CSAKGTSGGLYEQYF.

The CDR3 loop is CASSRPSSLGYTF. The CDR3 bases are TGTGCCAGCAGCCGACCGTCATCGCTTGGCTACACCTTC. The chain links TRBV6-1 to TRBJ1-2, with D unresolved. CDR1 and CDR2 from the germline V gene are MNHNS and SASEGT. Trimming removed 6 bases from V and 7 bases from J, with 15 bases in between. The CDR3 sequence is 13 residues long.

This clonotype was seen more than once but under ten times. The rearrangement uses TRBV20-1 and TRBJ1-6; D perhaps matches TRBD1 (5 bases). Per germline, CDR1 DFQATT and CDR2 SNEGSKA (reference sequence). This CDR3 has 14 residues. Trimming left V 1 base short and J 5 bases short, with 9 bases between. The CDR3 is CSARVGLNNSPLHF. Here the CDR3 DNA reads TGCAGTGCTAGAGTGGGACTCAATAATTCACCCCTCCACTTT.

V and J are TRBV5-1 and TRBJ2-7; 8 positions match TRBD2. The CDR3 extends over 14 amino acids. The J segment lost 7 bases and the V segment lost 1 base, leaving 7 bases of the junction unmatched. Germline V lookup: CDR1 SGHRS, CDR2 YFSETQ. The CDR3 nucleotides read TGCGCCAGCAGCTTGTGGACTAGCTCCAATGAGCAGTACTTC. Its protein product is CASSLWTSSNEQYF.

This sequence joins TRBV7-2 and TRBJ1-2, with unresolved D. Germline V lookup: CDR1 SGHTA, CDR2 FQGNSA. CDR3 length: 13 amino acids. V gave up 4 bases and J gave up 1 base, with 7 bases separating them. The CDR3 region has the DNA TGTGCCAGCAGCTCAGAGATTAACTATGGCTACACCTTC. Its translation is CASSSEINYGYTF.

This chain connects TRBV15 to TRBJ2-7, with a possible D match to TRBD2 (5 bases). The CDR3 is made up of 16 amino acids. The V end lost 0 bases, the J end lost 3 bases, and 15 bases lay between the germline ends. The germline V gene has CDR1 LNHNV and CDR2 YYDKDF (reference sequence). CDR3 loop: CATSRDSARLNYEQYF. Written as DNA, the CDR3 is TGTGCCACCAGCAGAGATAGCGCCAGGTTAAACTACGAGCAGTACTTC.

The gene calls are TRBV6-6 and TRBJ2-7; D is perhaps TRBD2 (6 bases). The J call may be mistaken, given a closer DNA end match to TRBJ2-5. The CDR3 covers 13 residues. Germline loops: CDR1 MNHNY, CDR2 SVGAGI (reference sequence). The CDR3, as DNA: TGTGCCAGCAGTACTGGGGGGTTGGAGACCCAGTACTTC. This translates into CASSTGGLETQYF.

The chain uses TRBV6-5 and TRBJ1-2; D may be TRBD1 (5 bases). Germline assignment: CDR1 MNHEY and CDR2 SVGAGI. CDR3 length: 15 residues. V dropped 6 bases and J dropped 8 bases, with 22 bases sitting between them. The CDR3 spells CASSQLSEGRMGYTF. The CDR3 DNA sequence: TGTGCCAGCAGCCAACTCAGTGAGGGGAGGATGGGCTACACCTTC.